The subject of this entry is one TCR beta chain. The target of this receptor is not known. Base qualities are missing; no much larger clone stands one base away. At the junction V is shortened by 0 bases and J by 9 bases; bases outside the gene matches: 10. The CDR3 spans 16 residues, from the cysteine through the phenylalanine. Only CDR3 DNA is held: 48 bases, read in frame from base 1. In the germline V gene, CDR1 corresponds to KGHSH and CDR2 to LQKENI. This entry belongs to a study of T cell changes during pregnancy in multiple sclerosis (dated by TCRdb to between 2017 and 2020). Regarding the study in general: The study looked at changes in the T cell repertoire across pregnancy in women with multiple sclerosis.

The library relied on the immunoSEQ multiplex PCR assay. The immuneACCESS repertoire file appears here via TCRdb, limited to in-frame rearrangements. These files lack a portion of the clones; in checked studies, under half of the deficit traces to unresolved V genes, and the cause of the others is not known. Recorded for this sample are 50,000 to 60,000 clones; 90% of them occurred a single time. Roughly 2% of the sample lies in the top ten. The receptor was isolated from a female donor in good health, enrolled as a control in a pregnancy study. Specimen: peripheral blood, collected in the first trimester of pregnancy. The chain was built from TRBV18 and TRBJ2-1; 8 nucleotides in the junction match TRBD2. The bases read TGTGCCAGCTCACCACCGATGAGACGGGAGGGGGGTGAGCAGTTCTTC. Its coded protein is CASSPPMRREGGEQFF.